The sequence of this T cell receptor beta chain was determined in a study of OX40 agonist ivuxolimab in advanced cancers. Study context: It was ivuxolimab, an agonistic anti-OX40 (CD134) antibody, that patients were treated with. The dose-escalation group included hepatocellular carcinoma, melanoma, renal cell carcinoma and head and neck cancer.

Blood sampling took place at baseline, cycle 4 day 1, and cycle 7 day 1. Clones were read by immunoSEQ multiplex PCR, and TCRdb kept only the in-frame ones, dropping some. The data hold tens of thousands of clones, with 75% to 80% observed a single time. This CDR3 comprises 15 residues. Germline V gene sequence: CDR1 SGHTA, CDR2 FQGTGA. Trimming removed 1 base at V and 0 bases at J, with 8 bases between. This chain uses TRBV7-3 with TRBJ2-3; D perhaps matches TRBD1 (5 bases). Sample: CD4+ or CD8+ T cells sorted from blood, taken in a trial of the OX40 agonist ivuxolimab. This sequence originates from an adult with an advanced solid tumor such as melanoma, head and neck, liver or kidney cancer. The CDR3 sequence is CASSLNRGSTDTQYF. CDR3 DNA: TGTGCCAGCAGCTTAAATAGGGGCAGCACAGATACGCAGTATTTT.